This passage covers 14 T cell receptor beta chains from one sample sequenced in a study of blood T cells in healthy people across ages. Then a second PCR, running roughly 7 to 11 cycles, was carried out with a sample-barcoded 5' primer and a J-beta primer mix. TCRdb re-analysed the 5' RACE reads in MiXCR, keeping a single row per CDR3 protein. Of around 1,800,000 distinct CDR3 sequences in the sample, 35% to 50% were seen once. The sequenced sample consisted of blood. The receptors derive from a human donor in good health.

V and J are TRBV20-1 and TRBJ1-5, with D maybe TRBD1 (6 bases). From germline, CDR1 is DFQATT and CDR2 SNEGSKA (reference sequence). CDR3 length equals 16 residues. V dropped 0 bases and J dropped 3 bases, with 15 bases sitting between them. In nucleotides, the CDR3 is TGCAGTGCTAGAGATATCACAGGGTCGGACAATCAGCCCCAGCATTTT. Its translation: CSARDITGSDNQPQHF.

V gene TRBV7-9 combines with J gene TRBJ2-3; 12 bases are a match to TRBD2. Germline V CDR1 and CDR2: SEHNR, FQNEAQ (reference sequence). J gave up 5 bases and V 5 bases, and 14 bases lay outside the gene matches. The length of the CDR3 is 18 residues. CDR3 coding DNA: TGTGCCAGCAGCCCACCTCCTCTAGCGGGGGGGCTTGGAGATACGCAGTATTTT. Translation gives CASSPPPLAGGLGDTQYF. Complete variable domain (other parts from reference TRBV7-9 and TRBJ2-3): DTGVSQNPRHKITKRGQNVTFRCDPISEHNRLYWYRQTLGQGPEFLTYFQNEAQLEKSRLLSDRFSAERPKGSFSTLEIQRTEQGDSAMYLCASSPPPLAGGLGDTQYFGPGTRLTVL.

Worth noting for this clonotype: The junction departs from germline at one end; a sequencing error may be responsible. The chain is built from TRBV15 and TRBJ1-1; D unclear. The CDR3 has 11 amino acids. Germline CDR1 is LNHNV and CDR2 is YYDKDF (reference sequence). The CDR3 protein is CATSRANEAFF. The CDR3 DNA reads as TGCGCCACCAGCAGAGCTAATGAAGCTTTCTTT.

The rearrangement links TRBV15 to TRBJ2-7; D remains unclear. The CDR3 loop spans 14 amino acids. Trimming took 6 bases from V and 3 from J, leaving 15 bases between them. In germline, CDR1 is LNHNV, CDR2 YYDKDF (reference sequence). DNA for the CDR3: TGTGCCACCAGGGTACGGGCAGGCCACTACGAGCAGTACTTC. It is translated as CATRVRAGHYEQYF.

The chain uses TRBV12-5 and TRBJ2-3; possible D gene TRBD2, 5 bases. The V end lost 0 bases, the J end lost 1 base, and 14 bases lay between the germline ends. Germline V gives CDR1 LGHNT, CDR2 FRNRAP. The CDR3 length is 17 residues. The CDR3 is CASGLVLGEYGTDTQYF. The CDR3 bases are TGTGCTAGTGGTTTGGTACTCGGGGAATATGGCACAGATACGCAGTATTTT.

The J gene is TRBJ2-7, the V gene TRBV5-1; possible D gene TRBD1, 6 bases. Trimming took off 4 bases at V and 3 bases at J, with 14 bases between the two ends. CDR1 SGHRS and CDR2 YFSETQ come from the germline V gene. There are 14 residues in the CDR3. CDR3 in DNA: TGCGCCAGCAGCCGGACAGACGGGGACTACGAGCAGTACTTC. Translating gives CASSRTDGDYEQYF. Filled out from reference TRBV5-1 and TRBJ2-7, the complete variable domain reads KAGVTQTPRYLIKTRGQQVTLSCSPISGHRSVSWYQQTPGQGLQFLFEYFSETQRNKGNFPGRFSGRQFSNSRSEMNVSTLELGDSALYLCASSRTDGDYEQYFGPGTRLTVT.

The chain has TRBV9 and TRBJ2-1, with D tentatively TRBD1 (6 bases). The CDR3 has 15 residues. CDR1 is SGDLS and CDR2 is YYNGEE in the germline V gene. V shed 3 bases and J shed 6 bases, with 16 bases lying between them. The CDR3 here is CASSGTGRRGNEQFF. The DNA of the CDR3 is TGTGCCAGCAGCGGAACAGGGAGAAGGGGCAATGAGCAGTTCTTC.

The CDR3 protein is CSVDRGGDEQYF. The CDR3 DNA reads TGCAGCGTTGACAGGGGAGGCGACGAGCAGTACTTC. This chain joins TRBV29-1 and TRBJ2-7; D possibly uses TRBD1 or TRBD2 (6 bases each). The CDR3 runs to 12 residues. V was shortened by 3 bases and J by 5 bases, with 11 bases between the two germline ends. Germline assignment: CDR1 SQVTM and CDR2 ANQGSEA.

The chain has TRBV4-3 and TRBJ2-1; 12 bases are a match to TRBD2. The V gene end was trimmed by 0 bases and the J gene end by 8 bases; junction bases not matched to a gene: 5. The CDR3 runs to 16 residues. Germline loops: CDR1 LGHNA, CDR2 YSLEER. For the CDR3, the DNA is TGCGCCAGCAGCCAAGAGGCTAGCGGGGGGGTGGATGAGCAGTTCTTC. This gives the protein CASSQEASGGVDEQFF.

The sample holds a few counts of this clonotype. The chain couples TRBV12-3 or TRBV12-4 to TRBJ1-5; TRBD1 matches at 10 bases. The CDR3 totals 14 residues. J lost 6 bases, V lost 5 bases, and 4 bases had no gene match. This CDR3 reads CASSLDRGLQPQHF. The CDR3 coding sequence is TGTGCCAGCAGTCTCGACAGGGGGCTTCAGCCCCAGCATTTT.

The CDR3 loop is CSALETWGEQYF. Here the CDR3 DNA reads TGCAGTGCGCTGGAAACTTGGGGCGAGCAGTACTTC. The chain is built from TRBV20-1 and TRBJ2-7; no clear D. The V gene's germline CDR1 is DFQATT and CDR2 SNEGSKA (reference sequence). The CDR3 is 12 amino acids. The V end lost 6 bases, the J end lost 6 bases, and 15 bases lay between the germline ends.

This chain links TRBV10-3 with TRBJ2-7; 10 bases are a match to TRBD1. CDR1 ENHRY and CDR2 SYGVKD come from the germline V gene. The CDR3 spans 15 residues. V shed 3 bases, J shed 3 bases, and the junction held 5 bases outside the gene matches. Here the CDR3 reads CAISDYRDRGYEQYF. The CDR3 DNA is TGTGCCATCAGTGATTATCGGGACAGGGGCTACGAGCAGTACTTC.

This chain connects TRBV15 to TRBJ2-4; 8 bases line up with TRBD1. TRBJ2-7 explains the end of the DNA better; the J call may be wrong. CDR3 size: 14 residues. CDR1 and CDR2 from the germline V gene are LNHNV and YYDKDF (reference sequence). CDR3 in DNA: TGTGCCACCAGCACTCGGGACAGGTTATACGAGCAGTACTTC. This codes for CATSTRDRLYEQYF.

V and J are TRBV29-1 and TRBJ2-1; TRBD1 matches at 11 bases. With V trimmed by 3 bases and J by 9 bases, 10 bases remained unmatched. The germline gives CDR1 SQVTM, CDR2 ANQGSEA. CDR3 length equals 15 residues. Here the CDR3 reads CSVEGGQGARIEQFF. The CDR3 coding sequence is TGCAGCGTTGAGGGTGGACAGGGGGCGCGTATTGAGCAGTTCTTC.